This T cell receptor beta chain was sequenced in a study of beta chain features in type 1 diabetes. The CDR3 covers 14 residues. V lost 4 bases to trimming and J lost 5 bases, with 12 bases between them. CDR1 and CDR2 from the germline V gene are MNHEY and SVGAGI. This clone was seen a handful of times. As yet, its antigen is unknown. Findings and limits, study-wide: The VDJ junctions of type 1 diabetes patients carried fewer insertions and more deletions. When Type 1 diabetes patients were examined, their TCRB CDR3s proved moderately but significantly shorter in all four CD4+ subsets. A possible short-template PCR bias applies equally to patients and controls.

Reverse transcription of all isolated RNA meant that expressed TCRB transcripts were sequenced. Regulatory, naive and central memory T cell samples averaged approximately 3.5 million reads. Profiling relied on immunoSEQ multiplex PCR, and the TCRdb table lists in-frame clones only, not all of them. The data hold hundreds of thousands of clones, with around 15% observed a single time. A CD45RO/CCR7/CD25/CD127/CD95/CD27 panel sorted naive, central memory, regulatory and stem cell-like memory CD4+ cells. Sequencing used naive CD4+ T cells from blood. The rearrangement uses TRBV6-5 and TRBJ1-5; D perhaps matches TRBD1 (5 bases). This receptor was taken from a young man with type 1 diabetes. The CDR3 DNA reads as TGTGCCAGCAGTTTTTGGGGGAAGGATCAGCCCCAGCATTTT. Translating it yields CASSFWGKDQPQHF.